These 4 T cell receptor beta chains came from one sample sequenced in a study of blood T cell repertoires in COVID-19. The protocol was immunoSEQ multiplex PCR, while the TCRdb copy is restricted to in-frame clones and leaves out a portion. The repertoire holds about 250,000 clones, with around 82% as singletons. Sequenced sample: PBMCs or T cells enriched from blood (not recorded which). These receptors were obtained from a woman between 35 and 50 years old who had been exposed to COVID-19.

The table lists this clone with a few counts. The chain uses TRBV9 and TRBJ1-5; maybe TRBD1 (5 bases). V lost 0 bases, J lost 3 bases, and 10 bases lay in between. In germline, CDR1 is SGDLS, CDR2 YYNGEE. The CDR3 consists of 15 residues. In DNA form, the CDR3 reads TGTGCCAGCAGCGTAGGAGACAGCCACAATCAGCCCCAGCATTTT. Its protein is CASSVGDSHNQPQHF. Combining the CDR3 with reference TRBV9 and TRBJ1-5 gives the whole variable domain DSGVTQTPKHLITATGQRVTLRCSPRSGDLSVYWYQQSLDQGLQFLIQYYNGEERAKGNILERFSAQQFPDLHSELNLSSLELGDSALYFCASSVGDSHNQPQHFGDGTRLSIL.

V is TRBV29-1 and J is TRBJ1-2, with D unresolved. From germline, CDR1 is SQVTM and CDR2 ANQGSEA. The CDR3 is 11 amino acids. The V end lost 3 bases, the J end lost 6 bases, and 8 bases lay between the germline ends. For the CDR3, the DNA is TGCAGCGTTGACGCTGGAGATGGCTACACCTTC. Translating gives CSVDAGDGYTF. Full variable domain (remainder filled in from reference TRBV29-1 and TRBJ1-2): SAVISQKPSRDICQRGTSLTIQCQVDSQVTMMFWYRQQPGQSLTLIATANQGSEATYESGFVIDKFPISRPNLTFSTLTVSNMSPEDSSIYLCSVDAGDGYTFGSGTRLTVV.

The V and J genes are TRBV5-4 and TRBJ2-2; 10 bases match TRBD2. V lost 3 bases and J lost 4; bases outside the gene matches: 6. The CDR3 totals 16 residues. CDR1 SGHNT and CDR2 YYREEE come from the germline V gene (reference sequence). The CDR3 loop reads CASSSGLARATGELFF. The CDR3 nucleotides read TGTGCCAGCAGCTCGGGACTAGCGCGGGCCACCGGGGAGCTGTTTTTT.

The chain employs TRBV12-3 or TRBV12-4 and TRBJ2-7; 9 positions match TRBD2. The CDR3 contains 13 residues. With 5 bases clipped from V and 13 bases from J, the junction kept 12 bases outside the gene matches. As DNA, the CDR3 is TGTGCCAGCAGTCCCATCAATCCGGGACTAGCCTACTTC. Amino acid sequence: CASSPINPGLAYF.